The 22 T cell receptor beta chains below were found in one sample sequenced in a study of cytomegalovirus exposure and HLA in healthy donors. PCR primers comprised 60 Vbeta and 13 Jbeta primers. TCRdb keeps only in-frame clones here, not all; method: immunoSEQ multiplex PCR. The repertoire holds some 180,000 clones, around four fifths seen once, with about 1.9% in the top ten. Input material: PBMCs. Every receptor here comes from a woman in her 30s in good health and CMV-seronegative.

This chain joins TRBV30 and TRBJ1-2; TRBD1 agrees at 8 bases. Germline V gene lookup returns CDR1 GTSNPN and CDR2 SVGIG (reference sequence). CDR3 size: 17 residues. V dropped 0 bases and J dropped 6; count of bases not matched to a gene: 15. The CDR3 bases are TGTGCCTGGAGTGTACGTTGGGGCAGGGGGCAATTCAATGGCTACACCTTC. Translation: CAWSVRWGRGQFNGYTF. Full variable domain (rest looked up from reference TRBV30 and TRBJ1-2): SQTIHQWPATLVQPVGSPLSLECTVEGTSNPNLYWYRQAAGRGLQLLFYSVGIGQISSEVPQNLSASRPQDRQFILSSKKLLLSDSGFYLCAWSVRWGRGQFNGYTFGSGTRLTVV.

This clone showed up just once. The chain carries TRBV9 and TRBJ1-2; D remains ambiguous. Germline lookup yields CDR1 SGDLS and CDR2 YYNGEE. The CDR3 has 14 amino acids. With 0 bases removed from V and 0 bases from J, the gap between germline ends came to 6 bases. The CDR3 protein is CASSVGGTNYGYTF. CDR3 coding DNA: TGTGCCAGCAGCGTAGGAGGGACTAACTATGGCTACACCTTC.

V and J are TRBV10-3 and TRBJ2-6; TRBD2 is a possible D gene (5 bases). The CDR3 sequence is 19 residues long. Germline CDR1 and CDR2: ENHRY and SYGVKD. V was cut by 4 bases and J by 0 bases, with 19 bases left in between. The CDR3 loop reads CAISAPGSALRSGANVLTF. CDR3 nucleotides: TGTGCCATCAGTGCCCCAGGTAGCGCCCTCCGCTCTGGGGCCAACGTCCTGACTTTC.

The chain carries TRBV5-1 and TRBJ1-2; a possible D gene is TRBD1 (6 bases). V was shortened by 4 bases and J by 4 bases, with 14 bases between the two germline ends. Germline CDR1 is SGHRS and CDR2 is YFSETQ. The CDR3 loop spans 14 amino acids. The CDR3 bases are TGCGCCAGCAGCACAGGACAGCTACTCTATGGCTACACCTTC. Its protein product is CASSTGQLLYGYTF.

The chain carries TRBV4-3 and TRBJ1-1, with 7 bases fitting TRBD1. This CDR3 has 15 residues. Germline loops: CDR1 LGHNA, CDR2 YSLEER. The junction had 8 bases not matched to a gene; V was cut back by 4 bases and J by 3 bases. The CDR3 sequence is CASSPGGYGDTEAFF. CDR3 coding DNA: TGCGCCAGCAGCCCAGGGGGGTACGGGGACACTGAAGCTTTCTTT.

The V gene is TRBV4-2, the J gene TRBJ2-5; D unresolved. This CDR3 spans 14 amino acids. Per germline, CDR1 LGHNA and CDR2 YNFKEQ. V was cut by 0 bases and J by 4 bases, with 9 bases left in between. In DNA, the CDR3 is TGTGCCAGCAGCCAAGAGGTCTCAGGAGAGACCCAGTACTTC. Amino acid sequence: CASSQEVSGETQYF.

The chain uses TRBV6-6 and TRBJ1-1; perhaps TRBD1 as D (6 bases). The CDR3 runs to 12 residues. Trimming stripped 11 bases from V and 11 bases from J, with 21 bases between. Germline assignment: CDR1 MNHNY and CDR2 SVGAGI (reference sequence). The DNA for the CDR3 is TGTGCCGGCTATGGGGCTACAGGGTTGGCTTTCTTT. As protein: CAGYGATGLAFF.

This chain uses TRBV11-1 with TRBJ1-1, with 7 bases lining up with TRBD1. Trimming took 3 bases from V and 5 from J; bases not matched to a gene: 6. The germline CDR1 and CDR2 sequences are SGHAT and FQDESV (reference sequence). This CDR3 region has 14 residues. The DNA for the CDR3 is TGTGCCAGCAGCTTCAGGGCAGGGGGAACTGAAGCTTTCTTT. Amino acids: CASSFRAGGTEAFF.

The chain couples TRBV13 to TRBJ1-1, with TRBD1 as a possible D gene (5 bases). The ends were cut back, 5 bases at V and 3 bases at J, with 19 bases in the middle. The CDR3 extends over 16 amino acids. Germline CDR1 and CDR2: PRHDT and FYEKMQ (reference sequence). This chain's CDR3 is CASSLALGQIDTEAFF. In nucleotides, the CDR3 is TGTGCCAGCAGCCTTGCCCTGGGGCAGATCGACACTGAAGCTTTCTTT.

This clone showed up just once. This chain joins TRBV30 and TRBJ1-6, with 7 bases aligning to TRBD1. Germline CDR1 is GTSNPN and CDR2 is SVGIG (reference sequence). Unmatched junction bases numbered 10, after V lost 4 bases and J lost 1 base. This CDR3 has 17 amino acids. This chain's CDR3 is CAWTAGGFASYNSPLHF. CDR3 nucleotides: TGTGCCTGGACGGCAGGGGGATTTGCGTCCTATAATTCACCCCTCCACTTT.

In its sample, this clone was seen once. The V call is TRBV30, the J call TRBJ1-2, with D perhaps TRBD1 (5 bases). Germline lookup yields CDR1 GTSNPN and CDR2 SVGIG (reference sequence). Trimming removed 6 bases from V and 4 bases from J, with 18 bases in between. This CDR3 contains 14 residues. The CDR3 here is CACSGVRTFYGYTF. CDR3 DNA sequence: TGTGCCTGCTCGGGGGTCCGGACATTCTATGGCTACACCTTC.

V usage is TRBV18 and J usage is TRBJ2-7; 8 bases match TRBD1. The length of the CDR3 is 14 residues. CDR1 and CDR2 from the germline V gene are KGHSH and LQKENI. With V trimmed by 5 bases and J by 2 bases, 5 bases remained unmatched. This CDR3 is CASSSRDRTYEQYF. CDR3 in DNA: TGTGCCAGCTCATCGCGGGACAGGACCTACGAGCAGTACTTC.

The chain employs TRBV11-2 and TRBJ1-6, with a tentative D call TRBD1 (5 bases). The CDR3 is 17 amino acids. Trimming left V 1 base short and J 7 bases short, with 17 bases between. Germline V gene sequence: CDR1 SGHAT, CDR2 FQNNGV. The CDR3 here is CASSLAQGPTANSPLHF. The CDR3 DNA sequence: TGTGCCAGCAGCTTAGCGCAGGGTCCCACCGCGAATTCACCCCTCCACTTT.

The CDR3 DNA reads TGTGCCAGCAGCTTGAGGAGAAGGGGATACGAGCAGTACTTC. Protein: CASSLRRRGYEQYF. The rearrangement links TRBV5-8 to TRBJ2-7, with D possibly being TRBD1 (5 bases). Between the trimmed V and J ends, which lost 1 base and 4 bases, there was a span of 12 bases. CDR1 and CDR2 from the germline V gene are SGHTS and YDEGEE. The CDR3 extends over 14 amino acids.

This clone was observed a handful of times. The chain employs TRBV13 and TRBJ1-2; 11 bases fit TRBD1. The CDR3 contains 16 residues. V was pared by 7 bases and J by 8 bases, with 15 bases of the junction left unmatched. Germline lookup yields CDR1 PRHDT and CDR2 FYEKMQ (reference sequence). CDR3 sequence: CASTKTEGGQGGGYTF. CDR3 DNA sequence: TGTGCCAGCACCAAAACTGAGGGGGGACAGGGGGGAGGCTACACCTTC.

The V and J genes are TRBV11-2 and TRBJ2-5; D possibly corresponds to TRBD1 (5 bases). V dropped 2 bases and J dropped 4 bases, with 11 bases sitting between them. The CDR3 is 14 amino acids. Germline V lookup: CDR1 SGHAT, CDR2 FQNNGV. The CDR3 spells CASSLSRVGETQYF. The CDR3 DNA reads TGTGCCAGCAGCTTAAGCAGGGTAGGAGAGACCCAGTACTTC.

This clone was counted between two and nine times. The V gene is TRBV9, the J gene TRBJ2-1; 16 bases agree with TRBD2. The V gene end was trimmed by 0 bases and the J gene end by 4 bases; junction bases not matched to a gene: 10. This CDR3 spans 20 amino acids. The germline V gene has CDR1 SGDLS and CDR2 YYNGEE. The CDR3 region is CASSVAAGTSGGARYNEQFF. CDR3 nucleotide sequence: TGTGCCAGCAGCGTAGCGGCAGGGACTAGCGGGGGGGCACGTTACAATGAGCAGTTCTTC.

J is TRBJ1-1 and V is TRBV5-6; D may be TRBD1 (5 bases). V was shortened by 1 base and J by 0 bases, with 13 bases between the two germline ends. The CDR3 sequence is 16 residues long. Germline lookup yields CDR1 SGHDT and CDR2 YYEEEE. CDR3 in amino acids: CASSLTRANMNTEAFF. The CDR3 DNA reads TGTGCCAGCAGCTTGACCAGGGCCAACATGAACACTGAAGCTTTCTTT. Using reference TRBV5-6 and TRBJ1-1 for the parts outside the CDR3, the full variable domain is DAGVTQSPTHLIKTRGQQVTLRCSPKSGHDTVSWYQQALGQGPQFIFQYYEEEERQRGNFPDRFSGHQFPNYSSELNVNALLLGDSALYLCASSLTRANMNTEAFFGQGTRLTVV.

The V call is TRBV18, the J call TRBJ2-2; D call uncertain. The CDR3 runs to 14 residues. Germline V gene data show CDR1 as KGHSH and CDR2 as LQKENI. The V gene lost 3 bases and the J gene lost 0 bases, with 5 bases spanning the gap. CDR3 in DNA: TGTGCCAGCTCACCCCGTGCGAACACCGGGGAGCTGTTTTTT. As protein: CASSPRANTGELFF.

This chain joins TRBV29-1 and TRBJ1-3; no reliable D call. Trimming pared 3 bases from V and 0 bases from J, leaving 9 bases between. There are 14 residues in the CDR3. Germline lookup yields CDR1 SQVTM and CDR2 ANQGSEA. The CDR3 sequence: CSVDRGFSGNTIYF. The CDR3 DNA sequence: TGCAGCGTTGATAGAGGATTCTCTGGAAACACCATATATTTT.

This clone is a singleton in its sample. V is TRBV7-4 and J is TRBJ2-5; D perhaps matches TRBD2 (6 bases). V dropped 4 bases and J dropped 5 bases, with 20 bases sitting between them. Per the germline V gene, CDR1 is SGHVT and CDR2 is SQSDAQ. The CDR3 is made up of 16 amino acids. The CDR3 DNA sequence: TGTGCCAGCAGCTCAGGGACTTTAACCAATCGGGAGACCCAGTACTTC. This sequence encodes CASSSGTLTNRETQYF. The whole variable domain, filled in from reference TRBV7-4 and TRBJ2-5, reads GAGVSQSPRYKVAKRGRDVALRCDSISGHVTLYWYRQTLGQGSEVLTYSQSDAQRDKSGRPSGRFSAERPERSVSTLKIQRTEQGDSAVYLCASSSGTLTNRETQYFGPGTRLLVL.

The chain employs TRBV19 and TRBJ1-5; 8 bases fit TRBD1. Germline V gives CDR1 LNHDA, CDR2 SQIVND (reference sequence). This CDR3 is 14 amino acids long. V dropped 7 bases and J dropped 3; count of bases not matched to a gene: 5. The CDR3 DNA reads TGTGCCAGTACGACAGGGGATTTCAATCAGCCCCAGCATTTT. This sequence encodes CASTTGDFNQPQHF.